The source of this T cell receptor beta chain is a study of blood T cell repertoires in COVID-19. Across the study: COVID-19 samples collected from the United States, Italy and Spain covered acute and convalescent phases. The analysed material was cDNA or gDNA that came from T cells, B-cell-depleted T cells, or PBMCs.

Per the authors' pipeline: The assay estimated nucleated cells by amplifying reference gene primers. The assay was immunoSEQ multiplex PCR, and TCRdb's table has in-frame clones only and misses some. V, J and clone size reflect that table, while D and trimming were determined from the DNA. The sample carries 80,000 to 100,000 clones, 86% recorded once. Trimming at V came to 3 bases and at J to 0 bases, leaving 3 bases not matched to a gene. The CDR3 loop spans 15 amino acids. Germline V lookup: CDR1 MGHRA, CDR2 YSYEKL. This chain joins TRBV4-1 and TRBJ1-1; 8 bases align to TRBD1. The sequencing input was peripheral blood. The TCR comes from a man in his forties or fifties with acute or convalescent COVID-19. CDR3 sequence (DNA): TGCGCCAGCAGCCATCAGGGGGCGATGAACACTGAAGCTTTCTTT. It codes for CASSHQGAMNTEAFF.